The 23 T cell receptor beta chains below come from one sample, sequenced in a study of ipilimumab plus nivolumab after autologous stem cell transplantation. Sequencing used immunoSEQ multiplex PCR; TCRdb keeps in-frame clones, though not all of them. In the table there are approximately 14,000 clones, about 70% of which are singletons. The sample was PBMCs, taken in a trial of ipilimumab plus nivolumab as post-transplant consolidation. Receptors were obtained from a male donor with primary mediastinal lymphoma.

This sequence joins TRBV7-9 and TRBJ1-2; D is uncertain. The CDR3 runs 13 residues. Germline CDR1 SEHNR, CDR2 FQNEAQ (reference sequence). V gave up 5 bases and J gave up 5 bases, with 12 bases separating them. The CDR3 is CASSDPFGYGYTF. CDR3 in DNA: TGTGCCAGCAGCGATCCGTTCGGGTATGGCTACACCTTC.

DNA for the CDR3: TGCGCCAGCAGCTTGGGTTTTGCGGGGATCACAGATACGCAGTATTTT. Its translation: CASSLGFAGITDTQYF. The chain uses TRBV5-1 and TRBJ2-3, with D perhaps matching TRBD2 (6 bases). This CDR3 comprises 16 residues. Trimming took off 0 bases at V and 2 bases at J, with 13 bases between the two ends. Germline CDR1 and CDR2: SGHRS and YFSETQ.

In nucleotides, the CDR3 is TGTGCCAGCAGTTACTTCGGTTTGTACCAAGAGACCCAGTACTTC. Translating gives CASSYFGLYQETQYF. The chain uses TRBV6-5 and TRBJ2-5; D is unclear. V shed 1 base and J shed 0 bases, with 9 bases lying between them. The CDR3 spans 15 residues. Germline-derived CDR1 and CDR2 are MNHEY and SVGAGI.

This rearrangement joins TRBV5-6 to TRBJ2-7; the D gene is possibly TRBD2 (7 bases). The CDR3 spans 18 residues. V lost 4 bases and J lost 0, with 23 bases in between. Germline CDR1 and CDR2: SGHDT and YYEEEE. CDR3 region: CASSLGRGSFLNSYEQYF. The CDR3, as DNA: TGTGCCAGCAGCCTTGGGAGGGGGTCCTTTCTGAACTCCTACGAGCAGTACTTC.

This rearrangement joins TRBV15 to TRBJ2-2; D is possibly TRBD2 (5 bases). Germline assignment: CDR1 LNHNV and CDR2 YYDKDF (reference sequence). V was cut by 5 bases and J by 2 bases, with 12 bases left in between. The CDR3 is 15 amino acids. This CDR3 reads CATSLSGPNTGELFF. In DNA form, the CDR3 reads TGTGCCACCAGCTTAAGCGGACCCAACACCGGGGAGCTGTTTTTT. The whole variable domain, remainder taken from reference TRBV15 and TRBJ2-2, is DAMVIQNPRYQVTQFGKPVTLSCSQTLNHNVMYWYQQKSSQAPKLLFHYYDKDFNNEADTPDNFQSRRPNTSFCFLDIRSPGLGDTAMYLCATSLSGPNTGELFFGEGSRLTVL.

V and J are TRBV9 and TRBJ2-2; 10 bases match TRBD1. CDR1 and CDR2 (germline): SGDLS, YYNGEE. The CDR3 extends over 15 amino acids. Unmatched junction bases numbered 9, after V lost 5 bases and J lost 8 bases. The CDR3: CASSFSDRGRGELFF. The CDR3 nucleotides read TGTGCCAGCAGTTTCTCGGACAGGGGGAGAGGGGAGCTGTTTTTT.

This chain uses TRBV28 with TRBJ2-2; D gene unclear. The germline gives CDR1 MDHEN, CDR2 SYDVKM. The CDR3 is made up of 11 amino acids. Trimming removed 6 bases from V and 4 bases from J, with 3 bases in between. In DNA, the CDR3 is TGTGCCAGCAGGAGCACCGGGGAGCTGTTTTTT. Protein product: CASRSTGELFF.

The CDR3 nucleotides read TGTGCCAGCAGCTTTGTGGGGCGGGGGCGGAGTACCGGGGAGCTGTTTTTT. As protein: CASSFVGRGRSTGELFF. This chain connects TRBV2 to TRBJ2-2; maybe TRBD2 (7 bases). V lost 6 bases to trimming and J lost 5 bases, with 22 bases between them. CDR3 length: 17 amino acids. The germline V gene encodes CDR1 SNHLY and CDR2 FYNNEI. The whole variable domain, remainder taken from reference TRBV2 and TRBJ2-2, is EPEVTQTPSHQVTQMGQEVILRCVPISNHLYFYWYRQILGQKVEFLVSFYNNEISEKSEIFDDQFSVERPDGSNFTLKIRSTKLEDSAMYFCASSFVGRGRSTGELFFGEGSRLTVL.

This clone was seen a single time. The chain links TRBV14 to TRBJ2-5, with unresolved D. CDR1 and CDR2 (germline): SGHDN, FVKESK. The CDR3 has 14 amino acids. The V end was cut by 0 bases, the J end by 4 bases, with 9 bases between. The CDR3: CASSQDSWGETQYF. CDR3 sequence (DNA): TGTGCCAGCAGCCAAGATTCCTGGGGAGAGACCCAGTACTTC.

This sequence joins TRBV5-7 and TRBJ2-7; maybe TRBD1 (8 bases). TRBV5-7 is an open reading frame whose function is uncertain. Between the trimmed V and J ends, which lost 5 bases and 3 bases, there was a span of 15 bases. CDR3 length: 14 amino acids. The CDR3 region has the DNA TGTGCCAGCAGAATAACAGGGGGGGGCTACGAGCAGTACTTC. It codes for CASRITGGGYEQYF.

This clone was counted a single time. The V gene is TRBV28, the J gene TRBJ1-6; D gene ambiguous. The V and J ends lost 1 base and 6 bases respectively, with 10 bases between them. Germline V CDR1 and CDR2: MDHEN, SYDVKM. The CDR3 is made up of 15 amino acids. In DNA, the CDR3 is TGTGCCAGCAGTTTATCCCACGGCGCTAATTCACCCCTCCACTTT. It encodes CASSLSHGANSPLHF.

The V call is TRBV18, the J call TRBJ2-1; D may be TRBD1 or TRBD2 (5 bases each). Germline lookup yields CDR1 KGHSH and CDR2 LQKENI. There are 15 residues in the CDR3. Trimming pared 5 bases from V and 5 bases from J, leaving 16 bases between. CDR3: CASSVPGRNNNEQFF. In DNA, the CDR3 is TGTGCCAGCTCAGTACCGGGACGGAATAACAATGAGCAGTTCTTC. Supplemented by reference TRBV18 and TRBJ2-1, the full variable domain reads NAGVMQNPRHLVRRRGQEARLRCSPMKGHSHVYWYRQLPEEGLKFMVYLQKENIIDESGMPKERFSAEFPKEGPSILRIQQVVRGDSAAYFCASSVPGRNNNEQFFGPGTRLTVL.

This sequence joins TRBV7-6 and TRBJ2-2; 9 positions match TRBD1. Trimming took 5 bases from V and 4 from J; bases not matched to a gene: 8. The CDR3 has 16 amino acids. From germline, CDR1 is SGHVS and CDR2 FNYEAQ. The DNA of the CDR3 is TGTGCCAGCAGCCCTGGGACAGGGTATCGCACCGGGGAGCTGTTTTTT. Its protein is CASSPGTGYRTGELFF. The complete variable domain, with remaining parts taken from reference TRBV7-6 and TRBJ2-2, reads GAGVSQSPRYKVTKRGQDVALRCDPISGHVSLYWYRQALGQGPEFLTYFNYEAQQDKSGLPNDRFSAERPEGSISTLTIQRTEQRDSAMYRCASSPGTGYRTGELFFGEGSRLTVL.

The chain employs TRBV25-1 and TRBJ2-7, with TRBD1 identical over 8 bases. This CDR3 region has 12 residues. Germline V CDR1 and CDR2: MGHDK, SYGVNS. V lost 6 bases, J lost 5 bases, and 3 bases stayed unmatched. The CDR3 DNA reads TGTGCCAGCAGGTCACAGGGGGACGAGCAGTACTTC. Its translation: CASRSQGDEQYF.

This rearrangement joins TRBV11-3 to TRBJ2-2, with a possible D match to TRBD2 (5 bases). Trimming cost V 5 bases and J 8 bases, with 15 bases left between them. The CDR3 consists of 14 residues. Germline loops: CDR1 SGHNT, CDR2 YENEEA. The CDR3 DNA reads TGTGCCAGCAGCCCCGGAGCGGCAGATGGGGAGCTGTTTTTT. Residues: CASSPGAADGELFF.

V is TRBV4-2 and J is TRBJ1-5; D is perhaps TRBD1 (5 bases). V lost 4 bases and J lost 6, with 10 bases in between. This CDR3 is built from 13 residues. Germline V CDR1 and CDR2: LGHNA, YNFKEQ. CDR3 bases: TGTGCCAGCAGCCCCGGGGCCCGTCAGCCCCAGCATTTT. This encodes CASSPGARQPQHF.

The chain joins TRBV6-6 to TRBJ2-1; unclear D gene. The CDR3 runs to 14 residues. Germline CDR1 reads MNHNY; CDR2 reads SVGAGI (reference sequence). V was cut by 6 bases and J by 5 bases, with 14 bases left in between. The CDR3 DNA is TGTGCCAGCAGCAACAGACTCGTCCACAATGAGCAGTTCTTC. Translated: CASSNRLVHNEQFF.

The rearrangement uses TRBV29-1 and TRBJ2-3, with D maybe TRBD2 (7 bases). Germline V gene sequence: CDR1 SQVTM, CDR2 ANQGSEA. The CDR3 has 14 amino acids. Deletions cut 6 bases from V and 2 bases from J, with 15 bases between. This chain's CDR3 is CSVSGGDYTDTQYF. DNA of the CDR3: TGCAGCGTCTCGGGGGGCGACTACACAGATACGCAGTATTTT.

V gene TRBV29-1 combines with J gene TRBJ1-2, with no clear D. The CDR3 is made up of 13 amino acids. V was shortened by 7 bases and J by 4 bases, with 16 bases between the two germline ends. Per germline, CDR1 SQVTM and CDR2 ANQGSEA. CDR3 sequence: CSAQESKGYGYTF. In DNA, the CDR3 is TGCAGCGCGCAGGAGTCGAAGGGCTATGGCTACACCTTC.

The rearrangement joins TRBV6-6 to TRBJ1-2, with D perhaps matching TRBD1 (5 bases). Trimming took 6 bases from V and 1 from J, leaving 12 bases between them. Per the germline V gene, CDR1 is MNHNY and CDR2 is SVGAGI (reference sequence). The CDR3 length is 14 residues. DNA for the CDR3: TGTGCCAGCAGCCGGGGCTCTCTTAACTATGGCTACACCTTC. This gives the protein CASSRGSLNYGYTF.

This chain links TRBV19 with TRBJ1-1; D not resolved. The CDR3 has 13 amino acids. CDR1 and CDR2 from the germline V gene are LNHDA and SQIVND (reference sequence). V was trimmed by 5 bases and J by 3 bases, leaving 10 bases between them. Here the CDR3 DNA reads TGTGCCAGTAGTTCTCGCCGGTACACTGAAGCTTTCTTT. It translates to CASSSRRYTEAFF.

This chain links TRBV4-1 with TRBJ2-3; a possible D gene is TRBD2 (5 bases). Germline-derived CDR1 and CDR2 are MGHRA and YSYEKL. CDR3 size: 16 residues. V lost 6 bases to trimming and J lost 2 bases, with 18 bases between them. The CDR3 DNA reads as TGCGCCAGCAGTCAGACGGGGTCCTCTTACACAGATACGCAGTATTTT. Residues: CASSQTGSSYTDTQYF.

The CDR3 bases are TGTGCCAGTAGTCTCGATCACGGACACTCAGGCGCTTACGAGCAGTACTTC. It encodes CASSLDHGHSGAYEQYF. This chain connects TRBV19 to TRBJ2-7; TRBD1 is a possible D gene (5 bases). CDR1 LNHDA and CDR2 SQIVND come from the germline V gene (reference sequence). This CDR3 spans 17 amino acids. With 5 bases removed from V and 4 bases from J, the gap between germline ends came to 24 bases.